The TCR beta chain described here comes from a study of shared clonotypes between healthy human individuals (dated by TCRdb to 2018 to 2020). With respect to the entire study: A couple of women and three men aged 18 to 49 years were included in the cohort. For each donor, CD4 naive and CD4 memory were each run on three plates, CD8 naive on two plates, and CD8 memory on one plate. The study deeply sequenced blood TCR repertoires of about 5 healthy adults to estimate repertoire size and the extent of clonotype sharing between individuals. Libraries were prepared and TCR repertoires were sequenced by different laboratories using diverse techniques, in order to increase sequencing depth and limit assay-specific biases. Each donor's leukapheresis produced roughly between roughly 0.9 and 8.9 billion PBMCs. Summary of the overall study and its limitations: Across four donors, 4.5% to 6.5% of naive CD4, roughly 3.4% of naive CD8, roughly 2.3% of memory CD4, and 0.3% to 0.45% of memory CD8 clonotypes were shared. Even with the large sequencing depth, rarefaction of the sorted-subset datasets indicated that sequencing was incomplete. Sampling was restricted to blood, and TCR repertoires in tissues likely differ from the TCR repertoires found in blood. Compared with non-shared clonotypes, the clonotypes found in all four sorted-subset donors had higher generation probabilities. Naive subsets generally had larger estimated clonotype richness than memory subsets did. Because the study included a small number of donors, the genetic and exposure-history diversity represented was limited. Pairwise subsampling led to the expectation that sequencing depth would affect the degree of clonotype sharing among donors.

Donors were healthy HIV-negative adults with no recently reported acute infections or vaccinations. Every donor was a Caucasian adult residing in Nashville, Tennessee, USA. CD4+ T cells were enriched by magnetic negative selection; naive cells were then positively selected on CD45RA, and the negative fraction formed the memory subset. After blood collection by leukapheresis, PBMCs were isolated using Ficoll-Histopaque density gradient centrifugation and then cryopreserved in the vapor phase of liquid nitrogen. Analytical flow cytometry was used to check the purity and quantity of each magnetically sorted T cell population. Each sorted fraction had its genomic DNA isolated and then quantified by UV absorbance on a Nanodrop 2000c. Of note for this clone: What this receptor recognizes is not known. One base away there is no much larger clone; base qualities are not given.

For CDR1 and CDR2, the germline V gene lists LGHNA and YNFKEQ. V lost 1 base and J lost 0 bases; the stretch between them is 8 bases long. Including cysteine and phenylalanine, the CDR3 has 15 amino acids. Only the CDR3 DNA is retained, 45 bases long and in frame from the first base. TCR CDR3 regions were amplified from genomic DNA by multiplex PCR using the deep immunoSEQ assay. Extracted genomic DNA from each cell subset was distributed evenly across all wells of several immunoSEQ 96-well plates, and each plate was treated as a replicate. Each replicate PCR for sorted subsets received roughly 200 ng genomic DNA, equal to tens of thousands of T cell genomes. Purified libraries were measured with a Qubit 3.0 fluorometer, size-checked on a Bioanalyzer 2100, and measured again with the KAPA Library Quantification kit. Every immunoSEQ 96-well plate was sequenced on a separate single-read 150-cycle Illumina NextSeq 550 flow cell. In the authors' own workflow: Because the immunoSEQ output held only junctional sequences and lacked quality scores, the filtering could not match the filtering applied to full-length reads. Sequences were annotated with PyIR, a Python wrapper for IgBLAST v1.9, and V/J genes and CDR3 were assigned using IMGT germline references. Any read was removed if the V/J assignment was weak (E-value above 1e-6), the CDR3 was missing, or the read contained stop codons, out-of-frame junctions, or ambiguous translated residues. V3J clonotypes were defined as sequences sharing an identical inferred V gene, J gene, and CDR3 amino acid sequence. The percentage overlap between two repertoires was calculated by dividing the number of shared unique clonotypes by the size of the smaller repertoire. RTK rarefaction, the Chao1 estimator, and Recon v2.1 estimates of unobserved clonotypes were used to assess repertoire richness. Generation probabilities for all TCRbeta clonotypes obtained by the gDNA method from a handful of donors were computed using OLGA. TCRdb limited this immuneACCESS table to in-frame rearrangements with V and J called. A share of clones is missing; checked studies link under half to unresolved V genes, and the rest is unexplained. V, J and clone size were drawn from that table, and D and trimming were deduced from the DNA. This sample holds around 2.5 million clones; roughly 93% were observed only once. The ten most abundant clones make up 0.36% of the sample.

The chain joins TRBV4-2 to TRBJ2-3; tentative D gene TRBD1, with 6 bases matching. The sample comprised naive CD4+ T cells from PBMCs. The sample's cell subset or site label, in plain terms: CD45RA+ positively selected. The clonotype originates from a man between 18 and 29 years old in good health. Some clones in this sample may be carry-over from other donors' samples. The CDR3 protein sequence reads: CASSQGQASTDTQYF. The nucleotide sequence is given as TGTGCCAGCAGCCAAGGACAGGCAAGCACAGATACGCAGTATTTT.